This record covers a single T cell receptor (beta chain). The data derive from a study of glioma-infiltrating T cells after dendritic cell vaccination. The germline V and J ends were trimmed by 3 bases and 7 bases, with 19 bases remaining between them. This CDR3 is built from 15 residues. Germline assignment: CDR1 SEHNR and CDR2 FQNEAQ (reference sequence). Generated by immunoSEQ multiplex PCR, the TCRdb table keeps only in-frame clones and is missing some. The data show under 130,000 clones, with 90% seen just once and roughly 2.8% held by the top ten. Described time point: after dendritic cell vaccination, including at tumor progression/relapse.

The starting material was blood, obtained after dendritic cell vaccination. The V call is TRBV7-9, the J call TRBJ2-7, with D tentatively TRBD2 (5 bases). The origin of this receptor is a human donor with glioblastoma. The CDR3 sequence: CASSLDSGRSREQYF. The CDR3 DNA is TGTGCCAGCAGCTTGGACTCCGGTAGATCTAGGGAGCAGTACTTC.